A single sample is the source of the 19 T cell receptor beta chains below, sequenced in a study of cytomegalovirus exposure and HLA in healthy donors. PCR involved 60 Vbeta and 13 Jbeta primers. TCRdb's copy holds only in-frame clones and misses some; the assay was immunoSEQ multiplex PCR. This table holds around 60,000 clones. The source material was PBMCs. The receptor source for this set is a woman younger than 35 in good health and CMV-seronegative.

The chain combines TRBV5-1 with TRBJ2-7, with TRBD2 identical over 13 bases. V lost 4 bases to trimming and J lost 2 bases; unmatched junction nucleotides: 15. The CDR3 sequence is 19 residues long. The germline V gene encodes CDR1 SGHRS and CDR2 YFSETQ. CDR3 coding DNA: TGCGCCAGCAGCAGCCCGGGACTAGCGGGGTCAGGGCGAGCCTACGAGCAGTACTTC. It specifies CASSSPGLAGSGRAYEQYF. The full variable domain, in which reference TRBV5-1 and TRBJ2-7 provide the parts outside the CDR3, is KAGVTQTPRYLIKTRGQQVTLSCSPISGHRSVSWYQQTPGQGLQFLFEYFSETQRNKGNFPGRFSGRQFSNSRSEMNVSTLELGDSALYLCASSSPGLAGSGRAYEQYFGPGTRLTVT.

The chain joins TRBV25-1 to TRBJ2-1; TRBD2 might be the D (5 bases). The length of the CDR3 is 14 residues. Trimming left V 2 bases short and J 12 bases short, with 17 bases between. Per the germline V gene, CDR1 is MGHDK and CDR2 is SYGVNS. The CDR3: CASSETGIFWGQFF. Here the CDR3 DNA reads TGTGCCAGCAGTGAAACGGGAATATTTTGGGGGCAGTTCTTC.

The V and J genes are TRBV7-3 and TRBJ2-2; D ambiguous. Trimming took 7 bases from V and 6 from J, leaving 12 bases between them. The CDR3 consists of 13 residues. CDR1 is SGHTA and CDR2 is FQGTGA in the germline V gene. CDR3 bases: TGTGCCAGCACCTCCGCCGGAGCCGGGGAGCTGTTTTTT. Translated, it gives CASTSAGAGELFF. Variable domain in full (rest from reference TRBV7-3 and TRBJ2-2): GAGVSQTPSNKVTEKGKYVELRCDPISGHTALYWYRQSLGQGPEFLIYFQGTGAADDSGLPNDRFFAVRPEGSVSTLKIQRTERGDSAVYLCASTSAGAGELFFGEGSRLTVL.

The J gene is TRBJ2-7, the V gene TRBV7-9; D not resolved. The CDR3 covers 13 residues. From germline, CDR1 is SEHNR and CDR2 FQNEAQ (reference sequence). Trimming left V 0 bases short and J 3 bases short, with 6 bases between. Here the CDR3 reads CASSLAGDYEQYF. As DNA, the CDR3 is TGTGCCAGCAGCTTAGCTGGAGACTACGAGCAGTACTTC.

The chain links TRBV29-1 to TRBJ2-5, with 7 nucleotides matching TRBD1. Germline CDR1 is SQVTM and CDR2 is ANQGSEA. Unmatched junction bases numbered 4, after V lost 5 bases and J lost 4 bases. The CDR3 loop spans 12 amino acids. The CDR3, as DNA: TGCAGCGTTAACAGGGGCGGAGAGACCCAGTACTTC. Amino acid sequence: CSVNRGGETQYF.

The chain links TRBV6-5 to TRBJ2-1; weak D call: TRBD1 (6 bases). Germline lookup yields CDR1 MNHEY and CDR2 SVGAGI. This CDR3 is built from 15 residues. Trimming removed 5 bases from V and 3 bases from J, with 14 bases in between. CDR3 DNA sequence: TGTGCCAGCAGTACCGACAGGACTCGCTACAATGAGCAGTTCTTC. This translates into CASSTDRTRYNEQFF.

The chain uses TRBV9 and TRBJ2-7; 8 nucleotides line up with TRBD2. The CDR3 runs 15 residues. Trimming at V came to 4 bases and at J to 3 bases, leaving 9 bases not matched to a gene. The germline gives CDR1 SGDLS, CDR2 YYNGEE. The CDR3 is CASSPGGGRDYEQYF. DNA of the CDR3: TGTGCCAGCAGCCCCGGGGGGGGGCGAGACTACGAGCAGTACTTC.

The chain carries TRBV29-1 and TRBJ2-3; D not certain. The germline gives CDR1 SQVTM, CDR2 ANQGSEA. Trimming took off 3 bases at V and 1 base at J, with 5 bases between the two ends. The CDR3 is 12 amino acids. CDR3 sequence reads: CSVDYGTDTQYF. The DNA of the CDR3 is TGCAGCGTTGATTATGGCACAGATACGCAGTATTTT.

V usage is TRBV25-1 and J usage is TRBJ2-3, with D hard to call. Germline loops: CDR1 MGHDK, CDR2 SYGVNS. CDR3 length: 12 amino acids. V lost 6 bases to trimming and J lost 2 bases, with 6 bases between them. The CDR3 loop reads CASRTDTDTQYF. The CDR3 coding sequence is TGTGCCAGCAGGACTGACACAGATACGCAGTATTTT. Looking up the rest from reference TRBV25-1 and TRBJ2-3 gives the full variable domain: EADIYQTPRYLVIGTGKKITLECSQTMGHDKMYWYQQDPGMELHLIHYSYGVNSTEKGDLSSESTVSRIRTEHFPLTLESARPSHTSQYLCASRTDTDTQYFGPGTRLTVL.

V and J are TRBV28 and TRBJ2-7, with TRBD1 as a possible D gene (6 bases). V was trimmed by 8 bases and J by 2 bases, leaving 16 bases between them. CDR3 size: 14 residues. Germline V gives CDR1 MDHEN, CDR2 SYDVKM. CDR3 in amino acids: CASLTGNLPYEQYF. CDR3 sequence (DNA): TGTGCCAGCCTTACAGGGAATTTGCCCTACGAGCAGTACTTC.

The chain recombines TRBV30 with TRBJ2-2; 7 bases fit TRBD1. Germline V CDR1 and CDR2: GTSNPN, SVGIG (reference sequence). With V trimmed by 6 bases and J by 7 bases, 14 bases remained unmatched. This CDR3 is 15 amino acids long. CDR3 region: CACPPARGRSGELFF. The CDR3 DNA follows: TGTGCCTGCCCCCCTGCGAGGGGGCGTAGCGGGGAGCTGTTTTTT.

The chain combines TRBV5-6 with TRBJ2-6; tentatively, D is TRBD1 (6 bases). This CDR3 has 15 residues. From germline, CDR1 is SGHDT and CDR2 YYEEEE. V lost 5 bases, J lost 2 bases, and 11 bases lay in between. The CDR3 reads CASRPDSTGANVLTF. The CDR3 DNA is TGTGCCAGCAGACCGGACAGTACTGGGGCCAACGTCCTGACTTTC. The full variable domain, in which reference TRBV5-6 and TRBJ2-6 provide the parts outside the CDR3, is DAGVTQSPTHLIKTRGQQVTLRCSPKSGHDTVSWYQQALGQGPQFIFQYYEEEERQRGNFPDRFSGHQFPNYSSELNVNALLLGDSALYLCASRPDSTGANVLTFGAGSRLTVL.

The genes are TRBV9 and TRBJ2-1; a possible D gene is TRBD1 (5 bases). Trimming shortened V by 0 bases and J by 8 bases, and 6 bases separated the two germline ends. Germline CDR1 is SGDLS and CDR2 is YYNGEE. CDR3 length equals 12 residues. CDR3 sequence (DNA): TGTGCCAGCAGCGTAGAGGGGTATGAGCAGTTCTTC. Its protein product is CASSVEGYEQFF.

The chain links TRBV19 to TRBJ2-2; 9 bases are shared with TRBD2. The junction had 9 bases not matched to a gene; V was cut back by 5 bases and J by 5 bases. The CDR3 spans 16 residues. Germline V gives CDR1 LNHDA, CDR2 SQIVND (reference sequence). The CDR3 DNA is TGTGCCAGTAGTTCCAAGCGGGGGGCGCGTACCGGGGAGCTGTTTTTT. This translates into CASSSKRGARTGELFF.

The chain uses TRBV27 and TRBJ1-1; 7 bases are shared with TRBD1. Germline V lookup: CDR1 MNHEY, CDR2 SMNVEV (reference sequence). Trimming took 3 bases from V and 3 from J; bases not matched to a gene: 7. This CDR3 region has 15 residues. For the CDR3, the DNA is TGTGCCAGCAGTTTCTCCGACAGGGCGGACACTGAAGCTTTCTTT. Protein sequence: CASSFSDRADTEAFF.

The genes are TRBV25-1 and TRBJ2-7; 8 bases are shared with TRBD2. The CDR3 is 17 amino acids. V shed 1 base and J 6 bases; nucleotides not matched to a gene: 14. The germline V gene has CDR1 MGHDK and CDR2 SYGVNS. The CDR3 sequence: CASSEWDLAGGGGEQYF. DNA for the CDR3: TGTGCCAGCAGTGAATGGGATCTGGCGGGGGGCGGGGGCGAGCAGTACTTC.

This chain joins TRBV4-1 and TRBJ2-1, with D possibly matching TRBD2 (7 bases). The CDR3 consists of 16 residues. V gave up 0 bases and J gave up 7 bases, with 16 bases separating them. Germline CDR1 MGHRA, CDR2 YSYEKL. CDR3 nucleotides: TGCGCCAGCAGCCAAGAGGGCGGGGGCCCTAGGAATGAGCAGTTCTTC. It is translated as CASSQEGGGPRNEQFF.

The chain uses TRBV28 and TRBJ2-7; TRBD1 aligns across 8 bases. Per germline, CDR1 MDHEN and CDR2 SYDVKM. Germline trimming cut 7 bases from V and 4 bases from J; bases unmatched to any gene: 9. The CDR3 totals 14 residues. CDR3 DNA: TGTGCCAGCACCGTGCCGACAGGGGTGTACGAGCAGTACTTC. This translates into CASTVPTGVYEQYF.

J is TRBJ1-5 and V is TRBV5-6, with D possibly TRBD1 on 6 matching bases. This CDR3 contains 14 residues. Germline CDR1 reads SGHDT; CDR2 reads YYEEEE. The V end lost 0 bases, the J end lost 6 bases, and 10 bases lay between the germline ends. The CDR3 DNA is TGTGCCAGCAGCTTGGGGGGGCGCGGTCAGCCCCAGCATTTT. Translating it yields CASSLGGRGQPQHF.